The rows below give T cell receptor beta chains drawn from one sample of a study of CD8+ T cells in alopecia areata. Clones were sequenced by immunoSEQ multiplex PCR, and TCRdb holds only the in-frame ones, with some missing. The table lists fewer than 250,000 clones, more than 30% of them singletons, with around 0.48% in the top ten. The material sequenced was CD4+ T cells sorted from blood, taken between weeks 30 and 35, from a patient treated with tofacitinib. The origin of the receptors is a human donor with alopecia areata. Each CDR3 is given with its conserved first and last residue. Fields, in order: V gene, D gene, J gene, clone size, CDR3 DNA, CDR3 protein. A D gene is named only where the DNA matches it firmly. Size is omitted from some rows. Given values are once, few, many or a class for expanded clones.

TRBV27	TRBD2	TRBJ2-1	.	TGTGCCAGCAGTAGTGGACTAGCGGGAAAGGATGAGCAGTTCTTC	CASSSGLAGKDEQFF
TRBV5-1	TRBD2	TRBJ2-3	.	TGCGCCAGCAGACGACAGACTAGCGGGACGCCAGATACGCAGTATTTT	CASRRQTSGTPDTQYF
TRBV10-1	.	TRBJ1-6	.	TGCGCCAGCAGTGAGTCTACAGGGAATTCACCCCTCCACTTT	CASSESTGNSPLHF
TRBV7-9	.	TRBJ2-2	.	TGTGCCAGCAGCCCCAACACCGGGGAGCTGTTTTTT	CASSPNTGELFF
TRBV18	.	TRBJ2-7	few	TGTGCCAGCTCACCAAACAGCCGCGGATACGAGCAGTACTTC	CASSPNSRGYEQYF
TRBV2	TRBD1	TRBJ1-1	many	TGTGCCAGCAGCGCTCAGACAGGGGGTGAAGCTTTCTTT	CASSAQTGGEAFF
TRBV30	.	TRBJ2-1	.	TGTGCCTGGATGCGGGACGGTTCCTACAATGAGCAGTTCTTC	CAWMRDGSYNEQFF
TRBV29-1	TRBD1	TRBJ2-6	few	TGCAGCGTAGGGACAGGCGCTTCTGGGGCCAACGTCCTGACTTTC	CSVGTGASGANVLTF
TRBV9	.	TRBJ2-3	.	TGTGCCAGCAGCCCAGGGAACGTCGGGGGAGATACGCAGTATTTT	CASSPGNVGGDTQYF
TRBV10-2	.	TRBJ1-2	.	TGCGCCAGCAGGGCCAGGGGAGGGAAAGGCCCTTATGGCTACACCTTC	CASRARGGKGPYGYTF
TRBV2	TRBD1	TRBJ1-1	.	TGTGCCAGCAGTGAAACAGGGGGAAGCACTGAAGCTTTCTTT	CASSETGGSTEAFF
TRBV7-8	TRBD1	TRBJ2-1	.	TGTGCCAGCAGCCAAGTCCATCGGGACAGGGTTTACAATGAGCAGTTCTTC	CASSQVHRDRVYNEQFF
TRBV30	.	TRBJ1-1	.	TGTGCCTGGAGTGTACAAGGGGGTTGGGCTGAAGCTTTCTTT	CAWSVQGGWAEAFF
TRBV11-2	TRBD1	TRBJ1-1	once	TGTGCCAGCAGCGCAGGTCCGGGACAGCCAAAAAGGACTGAAGCTTTCTTT	CASSAGPGQPKRTEAFF
TRBV7-2	TRBD1	TRBJ1-5	.	TGTGCCAGCAGCTCGACAGGGGTCAATCAGCCCCAGCATTTT	CASSSTGVNQPQHF
TRBV4-2	TRBD2	TRBJ2-1	.	TGTGCCAGCAGCCATCTCGGCGGGGGAGGGCCCCTCAATGAGCAGTTCTTC	CASSHLGGGGPLNEQFF
TRBV30	TRBD2	TRBJ2-1	.	TGTGCCTGGAGCTCCCTCCCGGGACTAGCGGGATCTAGCTCCTACAATGAGCAGTTCTTC	CAWSSLPGLAGSSSYNEQFF
TRBV6-5	.	TRBJ1-4	.	TGTGCCAGCAGTTACTCGGGTACCTTGGGTGAAAAACTGTTTTTT	CASSYSGTLGEKLFF
TRBV9	.	TRBJ2-2	.	TGTGCCAGCAGCGAGGGGGCGGGAAGGACCGGGGAGCTGTTTTTT	CASSEGAGRTGELFF
TRBV5-1	.	TRBJ1-2	.	TGCGCCAGCAGCTTGAACCCCTCTGGGGGCTACACCTTC	CASSLNPSGGYTF
TRBV13	.	TRBJ2-7	.	TGTGCCAGCAGCTTAAGATCCTACGAGCAGTACTTC	CASSLRSYEQYF
TRBV29-1	.	TRBJ2-1	many	TGCAGCGTCCGCTCAGAGGAGCAGTTCTTC	CSVRSEEQFF
TRBV5-1	.	TRBJ2-7	.	TGCGCCAGCAGCTTGCGGCTTCAGTCCTACGAGCAGTACTTC	CASSLRLQSYEQYF
TRBV25-1	.	TRBJ2-7	.	TGTGCCAGCAGCCATGGAACCTACGAGCAGTACTTC	CASSHGTYEQYF
TRBV28	.	TRBJ1-2	few	TGTGCCAGCAGTTTCGGACAGAACTATGGCTACACCTTC	CASSFGQNYGYTF
TRBV2	.	TRBJ1-6	few	TGTGCCAGCAGTGAAGAGGGGGGGCATCACCTCCACTTT	CASSEEGGHHLHF
TRBV11-2	.	TRBJ2-1	few	TGTGCCAGCAGCTTTTTAGCAGGGTATGAGCAGTTCTTC	CASSFLAGYEQFF
TRBV7-9	.	TRBJ2-1	few	TGTGCCAGCAGCCCTTACAATGAGCAGTTCTTC	CASSPYNEQFF
TRBV2	.	TRBJ1-1	.	TGTGCCAGCACTCAGGGGATAGGGTCTGAAGCTTTCTTT	CASTQGIGSEAFF
TRBV30	.	TRBJ1-1	few	TGTGCCTGGAGACGGCAGATTGAAGCTTTCTTT	CAWRRQIEAFF
TRBV29-1	.	TRBJ2-7	.	TGCAGCGTTCGGGGTTCTGGGTACGAGCAGTACTTC	CSVRGSGYEQYF
TRBV9	.	TRBJ2-2	.	TGTGCCAGCAGCGTAGGAGGGTTTGGCGGGGAGCTGTTTTTT	CASSVGGFGGELFF
TRBV18	.	TRBJ2-7	.	TGTGCCAGCTCACCACGGTCCACCTACTACGAGCAGTACTTC	CASSPRSTYYEQYF